Each of the 8 T cell receptor beta chains below was sequenced from the same sample in a study of shared clonotypes between healthy human individuals. Libraries were prepared by immunoSEQ multiplex PCR; TCRdb keeps only in-frame clonotypes and omits some of them. The sample has about 2.4 million clones; approximately 90% are singletons. Sequenced material: naive CD4+ T cells sorted from blood. Subset specified: CD45RA+ positively selected. The receptors were gathered from a man younger than 35 in good health.

The chain employs TRBV5-6 and TRBJ2-7; D unclear. Germline CDR1 and CDR2: SGHDT and YYEEEE. The V gene lost 5 bases and the J gene lost 2 bases, with 11 bases spanning the gap. CDR3 size: 13 residues. The CDR3 spells CASRSTVAYEQYF. CDR3 bases: TGTGCCAGCAGGTCCACGGTCGCCTACGAGCAGTACTTC.

To note about this clone: Other DNA sequences in this sample translate to the same CDR3. V gene TRBV9 combines with J gene TRBJ2-2; 9 bases line up with TRBD2. This CDR3 comprises 14 residues. With 5 bases clipped from V and 1 base from J, the junction kept 0 bases outside the gene matches. CDR1 is SGDLS, CDR2 YYNGEE, per germline. CDR3 bases: TGTGCCAGCAGGACTAGCGGGAACACCGGGGAGCTGTTTTTT. Translating it yields CASRTSGNTGELFF.

The chain uses TRBV28 and TRBJ2-2; D not certain. This CDR3 spans 12 amino acids. Germline values: CDR1 MDHEN, CDR2 SYDVKM. Trimming removed 5 bases at V and 4 bases at J, with 5 bases between. In DNA form, the CDR3 reads TGTGCCAGCAGTCGCACCACCGGGGAGCTGTTTTTT. Its protein is CASSRTTGELFF.

The chain joins TRBV29-1 to TRBJ2-7; tentative D call: TRBD1 (5 bases). The CDR3 extends over 12 amino acids. The V end lost 2 bases, the J end lost 4 bases, and 9 bases lay between the germline ends. Per germline, CDR1 SQVTM and CDR2 ANQGSEA. In nucleotides, the CDR3 is TGCAGCGTTGAACAGGGCCGGTACGAGCAGTACTTC. Amino acids: CSVEQGRYEQYF.

CDR3 in DNA: TGTGCCTCCACACAGGGGGCCTATGGCTACACCTTC. Translation gives CASTQGAYGYTF. The chain uses TRBV30 and TRBJ1-2, with 9 bases lining up with TRBD1. The CDR3 is made up of 12 amino acids. CDR1 and CDR2 from the germline V gene are GTSNPN and SVGIG (reference sequence). The trim removed 7 bases at V and 4 bases at J, leaving 4 bases unmatched.

The chain carries TRBV7-2 and TRBJ2-1, with TRBD1 matching 7 bases. Germline CDR1 is SGHTA and CDR2 is FQGNSA. The V and J ends lost 5 bases and 13 bases, in that order; junction bases with no gene match: 8. The CDR3 has 12 amino acids. The DNA for the CDR3 is TGTGCCAGCAGCGGTGACAGGGACGCCCAGTTCTTC. It specifies CASSGDRDAQFF.

J is TRBJ1-1 and V is TRBV6-5; unclear D gene. Trimming pared 2 bases from V and 4 bases from J, leaving 17 bases between. The germline gives CDR1 MNHEY, CDR2 SVGAGI. The CDR3 runs 16 residues. The CDR3 DNA follows: TGTGCCAGCAGTTACGGGCCTAGGGCTACTACCACTGAAGCTTTCTTT. It is translated as CASSYGPRATTTEAFF.

This chain uses TRBV27 with TRBJ2-7; no reliable D call. V was pared by 0 bases and J by 4 bases, with 10 bases between. CDR3 length equals 14 residues. Germline V gives CDR1 MNHEY, CDR2 SMNVEV (reference sequence). DNA for the CDR3: TGTGCCAGCAGTTTATCTGACCGGAATTACGAGCAGTACTTC. This encodes CASSLSDRNYEQYF.